One sample yielded the 14 T cell receptor beta chains listed below, sequenced in a study of CD8 T cells in Susac syndrome. With random hexamers, reverse transcription was performed on 0.5 to 1 ug of RNA. Using its own MiXCR run on the immunoSEQ multiplex PCR reads, TCRdb lists one record per CDR3 protein. The profile shows fewer than 150,000 distinct CDR3 sequences, just under 95% of them singletons. The material sequenced was CD8+ T cells from PBMCs. These receptors were taken from a human donor with Susac syndrome.

The chain uses TRBV5-1 and TRBJ2-7, with 9 bases matching TRBD2. This CDR3 has 13 residues. Germline V gives CDR1 SGHRS, CDR2 YFSETQ. V dropped 3 bases and J dropped 6; count of bases not matched to a gene: 4. CDR3 in amino acids: CASSWLAGSEQYF. The CDR3 nucleotides read TGCGCCAGCAGCTGGCTAGCGGGAAGCGAGCAGTACTTC.

The chain uses TRBV6-5 and TRBJ2-7, with 8 positions matching TRBD1. Trimming cost V 7 bases and J 0 bases; bases outside gene matches: 8. Per the germline V gene, CDR1 is MNHEY and CDR2 is SVGAGI. CDR3 length: 15 amino acids. The CDR3 reads CASTLPGQVSYEQYF. The CDR3 coding sequence is TGTGCCAGCACCTTACCGGGACAGGTCTCCTACGAGCAGTACTTC.

The chain recombines TRBV11-3 with TRBJ2-3; no firm D call. The CDR3 consists of 13 residues. Trimming cost V 3 bases and J 2 bases, with 6 bases left between them. In germline, CDR1 is SGHNT, CDR2 YENEEA. CDR3 protein: CASSLVYTDTQYF. CDR3 DNA: TGTGCCAGCAGCTTGGTCTACACAGATACGCAGTATTTT.

The V and J genes are TRBV7-3 and TRBJ2-7; 9 bases fit TRBD2. V trimming: 5 bases; J trimming: 0 bases; junction bases outside the gene matches: 5. Germline V CDR1 and CDR2: SGHTA, FQGTGA. This CDR3 comprises 15 residues. DNA of the CDR3: TGTGCCAGCAGCCTGATTAGCGGGAGCTCCTACGAGCAGTACTTC. This gives the protein CASSLISGSSYEQYF.

The V gene is TRBV30, the J gene TRBJ1-1; D remains unclear. The V end was cut by 7 bases, the J end by 0 bases, with 12 bases between. Germline CDR1 GTSNPN, CDR2 SVGIG (reference sequence). This CDR3 spans 13 amino acids. CDR3: CASGWGLNTEAFF. The CDR3 DNA is TGTGCCTCGGGTTGGGGATTGAACACTGAAGCTTTCTTT. Full variable domain (missing parts from reference TRBV30 and TRBJ1-1): SQTIHQWPATLVQPVGSPLSLECTVEGTSNPNLYWYRQAAGRGLQLLFYSVGIGQISSEVPQNLSASRPQDRQFILSSKKLLLSDSGFYLCASGWGLNTEAFFGQGTRLTVV.

This clonotype was counted a few times. The chain carries TRBV18 and TRBJ2-1, with D unresolved. Per the germline V gene, CDR1 is KGHSH and CDR2 is LQKENI. Between the trimmed V and J ends, which lost 8 bases and 6 bases, there was a span of 8 bases. The CDR3 consists of 11 residues. In nucleotides, the CDR3 is TGTGCCAGCAGTCCGGGCAATGAGCAGTTCTTC. Protein product: CASSPGNEQFF.

This chain uses TRBV29-1 with TRBJ1-2; D is possibly TRBD1 (5 bases). The germline V and J ends were trimmed by 7 bases and 4 bases, with 13 bases remaining between them. This CDR3 has 12 amino acids. Germline assignment: CDR1 SQVTM and CDR2 ANQGSEA. CDR3 coding DNA: TGCAGCGCGCCCCGGGGGGGCTATGGCTACACCTTC. Translated, it gives CSAPRGGYGYTF.

This chain connects TRBV7-9 to TRBJ2-1, with 12 bases matching TRBD2. This CDR3 is 15 amino acids long. Germline V lookup: CDR1 SEHNR, CDR2 FQNEAQ (reference sequence). V shed 5 bases and J 6 bases; nucleotides not matched to a gene: 5. CDR3 loop: CASSKSGLAGNEQFF. Written as DNA, the CDR3 is TGTGCCAGCAGCAAATCGGGACTAGCGGGCAATGAGCAGTTCTTC.

V usage is TRBV27 and J usage is TRBJ2-1, with 7 bases that match TRBD2. The CDR3 is 17 residues long. Germline-derived CDR1 and CDR2 are MNHEY and SMNVEV (reference sequence). With V trimmed by 2 bases and J by 2 bases, 9 bases remained unmatched. The CDR3 nucleotides read TGTGCCAGCAGTTTAACCCCGGTTCTAGCGGCCTACAATGAGCAGTTCTTC. Translating it yields CASSLTPVLAAYNEQFF.

This chain uses TRBV27 with TRBJ2-7; TRBD1 aligns across 7 bases. In germline, CDR1 is MNHEY, CDR2 SMNVEV (reference sequence). Unmatched junction bases numbered 2, after V lost 6 bases and J lost 0 bases. This CDR3 has 13 residues. The CDR3 DNA reads TGTGCCAGCAGCAGGGGGATCTCCTACGAGCAGTACTTC. It yields the protein CASSRGISYEQYF.

V usage is TRBV28 and J usage is TRBJ2-2; D perhaps matches TRBD2 (5 bases). Deletions cut 3 bases from V and 6 bases from J, with 11 bases between. The CDR3 length is 14 residues. CDR1 and CDR2 (germline): MDHEN, SYDVKM. The CDR3 nucleotides read TGTGCCAGCAGTTTTACTGGGGAGTCCGGGGAGCTGTTTTTT. Translated, it gives CASSFTGESGELFF.

The genes are TRBV7-6 and TRBJ2-5, with 7 bases lining up with TRBD2. V lost 5 bases and J lost 4; bases outside the gene matches: 4. The CDR3 contains 13 residues. Germline-derived CDR1 and CDR2 are SGHVS and FNYEAQ. The CDR3 sequence: CASSPAGVETQYF. CDR3 bases: TGTGCCAGCAGCCCCGCGGGGGTAGAGACCCAGTACTTC. Combining the CDR3 with reference TRBV7-6 and TRBJ2-5 gives the whole variable domain GAGVSQSPRYKVTKRGQDVALRCDPISGHVSLYWYRQALGQGPEFLTYFNYEAQQDKSGLPNDRFSAERPEGSISTLTIQRTEQRDSAMYRCASSPAGVETQYFGPGTRLLVL.

V and J are TRBV29-1 and TRBJ1-1; D gene unclear. This CDR3 comprises 14 residues. Looked up from germline, CDR1 is SQVTM and CDR2 is ANQGSEA. The V and J ends lost 4 bases and 1 base respectively, with 13 bases between them. CDR3 DNA: TGCAGCGTTGTTGAAGGTTTAGAGAACACTGAAGCTTTCTTT. Translated, it gives CSVVEGLENTEAFF.

The chain has TRBV28 and TRBJ2-7; 14 nucleotides match TRBD2. This CDR3 spans 16 amino acids. The germline V gene has CDR1 MDHEN and CDR2 SYDVKM. Unmatched junction bases numbered 6, after V lost 3 bases and J lost 5 bases. CDR3 nucleotide sequence: TGTGCCAGCAGTTTCGGGACTAGCGGGAGTATCGACGAGCAGTACTTC. It yields the protein CASSFGTSGSIDEQYF.